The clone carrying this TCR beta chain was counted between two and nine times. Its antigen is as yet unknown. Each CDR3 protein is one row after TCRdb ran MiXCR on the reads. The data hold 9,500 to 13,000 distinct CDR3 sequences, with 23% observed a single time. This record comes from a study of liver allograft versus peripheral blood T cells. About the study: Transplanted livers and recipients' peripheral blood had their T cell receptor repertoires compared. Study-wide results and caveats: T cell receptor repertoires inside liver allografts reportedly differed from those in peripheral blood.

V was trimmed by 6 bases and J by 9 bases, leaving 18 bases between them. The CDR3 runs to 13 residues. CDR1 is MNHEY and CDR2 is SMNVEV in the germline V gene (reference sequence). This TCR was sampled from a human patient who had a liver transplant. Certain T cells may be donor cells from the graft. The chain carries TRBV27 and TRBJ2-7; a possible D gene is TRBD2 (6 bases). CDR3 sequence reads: CASRAKFTAGQYF. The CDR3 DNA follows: TGTGCCAGCAGGGCCAAATTCACAGCGGGGCAGTACTTC.